This T cell receptor (beta chain) was sequenced in a study of cytomegalovirus exposure and HLA in healthy donors. Whole-study findings and limits: TRBV6-2, TRBV6-3 and some other V segments were excluded as indistinguishable.

Germline V gene sequence: CDR1 SGHDT, CDR2 YYEEEE. The CDR3 covers 14 residues. Deletions cut 1 base from V and 7 bases from J, with 12 bases between. Comment on this clone: The antigen is unknown.

The PCR contained 60 Vbeta and 13 Jbeta primers. Sequencing was performed with immunoSEQ multiplex PCR; in TCRdb, only in-frame clones are kept and a portion is missing. The data contain tens of thousands of clones, about two thirds of them seen just once; the ten biggest clones take up about 22%. Sample: PBMCs. V and J are TRBV5-6 and TRBJ1-5; D is perhaps TRBD1 (5 bases). The clonotype was recovered from a woman in her forties or fifties in good health and CMV-seropositive. The CDR3 region has the DNA TGTGCCAGCAGCTTGAAGGGAGGGGAACAGCCCCAGCATTTT. This translates into CASSLKGGEQPQHF.